This T cell receptor (beta chain) was captured by sequencing in a study of response to subunit inactivated influenza vaccine. From the RT-PCR reads, TCRdb called clonotypes with MiXCR, one entry per CDR3 protein. The sample yields about 830,000 distinct CDR3 sequences, under 20% seen once. Overall study results and limits: Few additional T cells are recruited per seasonal influenza vaccination, authors suggested.

Comment on this clonotype: Its antigen is as yet unknown.

There are 14 residues in the CDR3. V lost 3 bases to trimming and J lost 8 bases; unmatched junction nucleotides: 8. CDR1 is DFQATT, CDR2 SNEGSKA, per germline (reference sequence). Here the sequenced sample was PBMCs from blood, taken more than 4 days after vaccination. The receptor's source is a man aged 50 to 60 who received an inactivated influenza vaccine. The chain is built from TRBV20-1 and TRBJ1-2; 11 bases fit TRBD1. The CDR3 loop reads CSASAGQGVQGYTF. As DNA, the CDR3 is TGCAGTGCTAGTGCGGGACAGGGGGTTCAAGGCTACACCTTC.